A selection of T cell receptor beta chains follows, all from one sample in a study of cytomegalovirus exposure and HLA in healthy donors. The protocol was immunoSEQ multiplex PCR, while the TCRdb copy is restricted to in-frame clones and leaves out a portion. The sample contains about 200,000 clones, around 87% of which appear only once. Sequenced input: PBMCs. The receptor set was obtained from a man younger than 40 in good health and CMV-seronegative. Each CDR3 is given with its conserved first and last residue. A D gene is named only where the DNA matches it firmly. Clone size is stated in some rows and not others, as once, few, many or a class when expanded.

CASSSLSIEQFF	TGTGCCAGTAGTTCATTGAGTATTGAGCAGTTCTTC	.	once	TRBV19	TRBJ2-1	12
CASSPGQASSYNEQFF	TGTGCCAGCAGCCCCGGACAGGCGAGCTCCTACAATGAGCAGTTCTTC	TRBD1	.	TRBV5-4	TRBJ2-1	16
CASSQAAQALEQYF	TGCGCCAGCAGCCAAGCAGCACAGGCACTCGAGCAGTACTTC	.	.	TRBV4-1	TRBJ2-7	14
CASSPGGGSNEKLFF	TGCGCCAGCAGCCCCGGGGGGGGTTCTAATGAAAAACTGTTTTTT	.	.	TRBV5-1	TRBJ1-4	15
CASSTLGRGLEKLFF	TGTGCCAGCTCTACATTGGGCAGGGGGCTCGAAAAACTGTTTTTT	TRBD1	.	TRBV28	TRBJ1-4	15
CASSPGGRGRYEQYF	TGCGCCAGCAGCCCTGGAGGCCGCGGGAGGTACGAGCAGTACTTC	TRBD2	once	TRBV4-1	TRBJ2-7	15
CASSQTTGTSGRNEQFF	TGTGCCAGCAGCCAAACAACCGGGACTAGCGGGAGAAATGAGCAGTTCTTC	TRBD2	.	TRBV16	TRBJ2-1	17
CASSIWAGSGESYEQYF	TGTGCCAGTAGTATATGGGCCGGATCGGGGGAGTCCTACGAGCAGTACTTC	.	.	TRBV19	TRBJ2-7	17
CASSSHRDDNQPQHF	TGTGCCAGCAGTTCGCACCGGGATGACAATCAGCCCCAGCATTTT	.	few	TRBV6-5	TRBJ1-5	15
CAWSGGIEDQPQHF	TGTGCCTGGAGCGGGGGGATAGAGGATCAGCCCCAGCATTTT	.	.	TRBV30	TRBJ1-5	14
CATTVPQAPGNTIYF	TGTGCCACAACAGTTCCCCAAGCCCCTGGAAACACCATATATTTT	.	.	TRBV19	TRBJ1-3	15
CAGQGVSGANVLTF	TGTGCCGGACAGGGGGTCTCTGGGGCCAACGTCCTGACTTTC	TRBD1	.	TRBV5-4	TRBJ2-6	14
CAWRWAGNTIYF	TGTGCCTGGAGGTGGGCGGGAAACACCATATATTTT	.	.	TRBV30	TRBJ1-3	12
CANEGAYYGYTF	TGTGCCAACGAAGGAGCCTACTATGGCTACACCTTC	.	.	TRBV2	TRBJ1-2	12
CASSVGGLAGPYEQYF	TGTGCCAGCAGCGTGGGGGGGCTAGCGGGGCCCTACGAGCAGTACTTC	TRBD2	.	TRBV9	TRBJ2-7	16
CASSGDRVGYTF	TGTGCCAGCAGTGGGGACAGGGTTGGCTACACCTTC	TRBD1	.	TRBV2	TRBJ1-2	12
CASSLKASGTRDGYTF	TGTGCCAGCAGTTTAAAGGCCTCCGGGACAAGGGATGGCTACACCTTC	.	.	TRBV28	TRBJ1-2	16
CASSPGQRETQYF	TGTGCCAGCAGCCCCGGACAGCGGGAGACCCAGTACTTC	.	.	TRBV11-3	TRBJ2-5	13
CASSERDRGADTQYF	TGTGCCAGCAGTGAAAGGGACAGGGGGGCAGATACGCAGTATTTT	TRBD1	.	TRBV6-1	TRBJ2-3	15
CASSLEIVKGANEAFF	TGTGCCAGCAGCTTAGAGATTGTGAAAGGGGCCAACGAAGCTTTCTTT	.	.	TRBV7-9	TRBJ1-1	16
CASSQGDRTITDTQYF	TGCGCCAGCAGCCAAGGGGACAGAACTATCACAGATACGCAGTATTTT	TRBD1	few	TRBV4-3	TRBJ2-3	16
CASGRDYGGRNIQYF	TGTGCCAGCGGCCGGGACTACGGGGGGAGAAACATTCAGTACTTC	TRBD2	.	TRBV6-1	TRBJ2-4	15
CASSWPDRGTNEQFF	TGTGCCAGCAGCTGGCCGGACAGGGGAACTAATGAGCAGTTCTTC	TRBD1	few	TRBV7-9	TRBJ2-1	15
CASSAGASADTQYF	TGTGCCAGCAGCGCTGGGGCTAGTGCAGATACGCAGTATTTT	.	.	TRBV11-2	TRBJ2-3	14
CAISAQGHQETQYF	TGTGCCATCAGTGCACAGGGTCACCAAGAGACCCAGTACTTC	.	.	TRBV10-3	TRBJ2-5	14
CASSQEGGGQGPYEQYF	TGCGCCAGCAGCCAAGAGGGTGGGGGACAGGGGCCGTACGAGCAGTACTTC	TRBD1	.	TRBV4-1	TRBJ2-7	17
CASTYRGWTDTQYF	TGTGCCAGCACCTACAGGGGTTGGACAGATACGCAGTATTTT	TRBD1	.	TRBV6-1	TRBJ2-3	14
CASSPAVAGQETQYF	TGTGCCAGCAGCCCAGCGGTAGCGGGCCAAGAGACCCAGTACTTC	TRBD2	once	TRBV9	TRBJ2-5	15
CAGNTGFSEQYF	TGTGCCGGGAATACAGGGTTTAGCGAGCAGTACTTC	.	.	TRBV28	TRBJ2-7	12